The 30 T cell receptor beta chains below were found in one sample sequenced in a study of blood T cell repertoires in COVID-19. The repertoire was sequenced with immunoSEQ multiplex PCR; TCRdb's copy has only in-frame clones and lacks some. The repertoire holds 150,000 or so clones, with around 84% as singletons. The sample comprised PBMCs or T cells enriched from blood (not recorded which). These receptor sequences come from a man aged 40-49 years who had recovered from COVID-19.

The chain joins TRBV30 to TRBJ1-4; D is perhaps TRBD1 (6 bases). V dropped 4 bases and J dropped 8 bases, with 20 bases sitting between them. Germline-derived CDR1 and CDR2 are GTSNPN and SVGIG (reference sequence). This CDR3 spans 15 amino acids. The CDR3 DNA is TGTGCCTGGACCAACGCACCCCAGGGGTACGAAAAACTGTTTTTT. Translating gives CAWTNAPQGYEKLFF.

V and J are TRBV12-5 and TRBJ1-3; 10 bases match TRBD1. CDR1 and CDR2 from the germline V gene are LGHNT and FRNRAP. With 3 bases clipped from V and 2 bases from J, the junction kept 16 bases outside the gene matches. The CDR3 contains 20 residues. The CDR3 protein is CASGFPIRDRGKMAGNTIYF. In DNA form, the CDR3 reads TGTGCTAGTGGTTTCCCAATCCGGGACAGGGGAAAAATGGCTGGAAACACCATATATTTT.

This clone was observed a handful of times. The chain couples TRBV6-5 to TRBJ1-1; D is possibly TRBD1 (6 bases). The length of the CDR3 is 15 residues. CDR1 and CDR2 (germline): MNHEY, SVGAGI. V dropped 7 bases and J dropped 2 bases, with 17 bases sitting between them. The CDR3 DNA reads TGTGCCAGCAACACCCCCGGGGGGCGTAACACTGAAGCTTTCTTT. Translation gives CASNTPGGRNTEAFF.

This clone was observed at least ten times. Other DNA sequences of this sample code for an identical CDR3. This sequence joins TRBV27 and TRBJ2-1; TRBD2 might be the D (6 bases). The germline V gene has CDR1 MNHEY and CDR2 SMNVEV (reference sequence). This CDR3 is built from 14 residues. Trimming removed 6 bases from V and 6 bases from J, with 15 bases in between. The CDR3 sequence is CASSWRDRRNEQFF. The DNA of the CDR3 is TGTGCCAGCAGCTGGAGGGACCGTCGCAATGAGCAGTTCTTC.

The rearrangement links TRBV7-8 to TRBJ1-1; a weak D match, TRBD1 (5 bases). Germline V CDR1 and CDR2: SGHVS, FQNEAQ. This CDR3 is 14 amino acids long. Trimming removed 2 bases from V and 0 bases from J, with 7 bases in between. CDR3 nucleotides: TGTGCCAGCAGCTTACCAGGGATGAACACTGAAGCTTTCTTT. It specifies CASSLPGMNTEAFF. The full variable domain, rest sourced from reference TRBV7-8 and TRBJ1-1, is GAGVSQSPRYKVAKRGQDVALRCDPISGHVSLFWYQQALGQGPEFLTYFQNEAQLDKSGLPSDRFFAERPEGSVSTLKIQRTQQEDSAVYLCASSLPGMNTEAFFGQGTRLTVV.

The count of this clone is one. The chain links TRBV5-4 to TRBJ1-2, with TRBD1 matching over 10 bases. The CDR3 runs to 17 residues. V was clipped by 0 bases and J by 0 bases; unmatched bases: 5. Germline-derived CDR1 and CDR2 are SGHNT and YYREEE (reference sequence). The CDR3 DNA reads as TGTGCCAGCAGCTTGGGTGACAGGGGGCTATCTAACTATGGCTACACCTTC. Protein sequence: CASSLGDRGLSNYGYTF.

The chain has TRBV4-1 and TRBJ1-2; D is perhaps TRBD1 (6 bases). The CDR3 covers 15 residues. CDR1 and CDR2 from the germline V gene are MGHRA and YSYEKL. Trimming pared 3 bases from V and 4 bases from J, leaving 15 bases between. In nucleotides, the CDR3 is TGCGCCAGCAGCCAGTCGGGGACACCATCCTATGGCTACACCTTC. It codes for CASSQSGTPSYGYTF.

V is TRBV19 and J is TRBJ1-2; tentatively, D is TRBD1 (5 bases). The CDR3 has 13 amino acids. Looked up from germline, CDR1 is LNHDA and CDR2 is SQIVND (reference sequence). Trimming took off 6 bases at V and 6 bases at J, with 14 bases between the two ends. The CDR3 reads CASRRTLRDGYTF. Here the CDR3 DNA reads TGTGCCAGTAGGCGCACGCTCAGGGATGGCTACACCTTC.

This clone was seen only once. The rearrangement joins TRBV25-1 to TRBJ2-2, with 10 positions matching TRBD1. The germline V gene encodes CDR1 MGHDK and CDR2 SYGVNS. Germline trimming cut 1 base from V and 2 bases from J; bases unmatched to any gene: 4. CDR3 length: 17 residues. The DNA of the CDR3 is TGTGCCAGCAGTGAATTGTTGACAGGGGGCAACACCGGGGAGCTGTTTTTT. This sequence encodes CASSELLTGGNTGELFF.

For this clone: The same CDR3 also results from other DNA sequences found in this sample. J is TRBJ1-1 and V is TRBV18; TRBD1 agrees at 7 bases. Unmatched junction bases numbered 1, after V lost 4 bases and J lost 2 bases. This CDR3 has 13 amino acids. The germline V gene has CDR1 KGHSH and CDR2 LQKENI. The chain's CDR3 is CASSQGANTEAFF. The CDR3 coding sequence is TGTGCCAGCTCACAGGGGGCCAACACTGAAGCTTTCTTT. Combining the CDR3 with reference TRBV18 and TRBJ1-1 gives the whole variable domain NAGVMQNPRHLVRRRGQEARLRCSPMKGHSHVYWYRQLPEEGLKFMVYLQKENIIDESGMPKERFSAEFPKEGPSILRIQQVVRGDSAAYFCASSQGANTEAFFGQGTRLTVV.

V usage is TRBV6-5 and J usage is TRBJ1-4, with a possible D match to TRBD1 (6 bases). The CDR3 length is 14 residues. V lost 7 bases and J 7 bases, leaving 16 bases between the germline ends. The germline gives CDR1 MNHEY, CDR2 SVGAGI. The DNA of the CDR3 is TGTGCCAGCAACCGGGACACTCTAGGTGAAAAACTGTTTTTT. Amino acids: CASNRDTLGEKLFF.

CDR3 sequence: CASSRTGFEQYV. In DNA form, the CDR3 reads TGTGCCAGCAGCAGAACAGGGTTCGAGCAGTACGTC. The chain has TRBV2 and TRBJ2-7, with a tentative D call TRBD1 (6 bases). V lost 6 bases, J lost 6 bases, and 12 bases lay in between. There are 12 residues in the CDR3. CDR1 and CDR2 (germline): SNHLY, FYNNEI.

The CDR3: CAWSVGGTNQPQHF. The CDR3 coding sequence is TGTGCCTGGAGTGTAGGCGGGACTAATCAGCCCCAGCATTTT. The chain joins TRBV30 to TRBJ1-5, with TRBD1 as a possible D gene (5 bases). Trimming took 0 bases from V and 4 from J, leaving 10 bases between them. Germline V gene sequence: CDR1 GTSNPN, CDR2 SVGIG (reference sequence). The CDR3 runs to 14 residues.

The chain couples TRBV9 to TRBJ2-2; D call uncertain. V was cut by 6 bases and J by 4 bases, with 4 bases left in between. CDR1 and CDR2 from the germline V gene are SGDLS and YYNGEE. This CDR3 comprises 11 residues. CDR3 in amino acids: CASTSTGELFF. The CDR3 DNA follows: TGTGCCAGCACCAGCACCGGGGAGCTGTTTTTT. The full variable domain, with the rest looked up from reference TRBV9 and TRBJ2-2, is DSGVTQTPKHLITATGQRVTLRCSPRSGDLSVYWYQQSLDQGLQFLIQYYNGEERAKGNILERFSAQQFPDLHSELNLSSLELGDSALYFCASTSTGELFFGEGSRLTVL.

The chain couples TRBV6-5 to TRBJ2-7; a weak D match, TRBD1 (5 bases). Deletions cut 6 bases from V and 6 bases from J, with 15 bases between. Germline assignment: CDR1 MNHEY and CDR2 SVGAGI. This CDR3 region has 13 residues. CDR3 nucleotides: TGTGCCAGCAGCCTTCGGACACAGAGCGAGCAGTACGTC. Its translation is CASSLRTQSEQYV.

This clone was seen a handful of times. The CDR3 coding sequence is TGCGCCAGCAGCAGAGGGAACAGGGCGAACACTGAAGCTTTCTTT. Its translation: CASSRGNRANTEAFF. The rearrangement joins TRBV5-1 to TRBJ1-1, with TRBD1 as a possible D gene (6 bases). CDR3 length: 15 amino acids. The ends were cut back, 4 bases at V and 1 base at J, with 14 bases in the middle. CDR1 SGHRS and CDR2 YFSETQ come from the germline V gene.

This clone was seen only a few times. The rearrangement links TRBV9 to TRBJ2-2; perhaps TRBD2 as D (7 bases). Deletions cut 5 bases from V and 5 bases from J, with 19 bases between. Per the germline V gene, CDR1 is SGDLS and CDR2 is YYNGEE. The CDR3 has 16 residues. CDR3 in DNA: TGTGCCAGCAGTCCACGCGGGGGCAGGGCGACCGGGGAGCTGTTTTTT. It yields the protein CASSPRGGRATGELFF.

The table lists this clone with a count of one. Here the CDR3 reads CASSIDTAGEKLFF. The DNA for the CDR3 is TGTGCCAGTAGTATTGATACGGCGGGCGAAAAACTGTTTTTT. V usage is TRBV19 and J usage is TRBJ1-4; D unclear. The CDR3 has 14 amino acids. Germline CDR1 is LNHDA and CDR2 is SQIVND (reference sequence). The V gene lost 3 bases and the J gene lost 8 bases, with 13 bases spanning the gap.

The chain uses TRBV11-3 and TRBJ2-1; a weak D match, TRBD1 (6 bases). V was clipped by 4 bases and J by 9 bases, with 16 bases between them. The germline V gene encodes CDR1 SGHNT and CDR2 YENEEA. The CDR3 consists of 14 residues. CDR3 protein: CASSSSLLTGEQFF. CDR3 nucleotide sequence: TGTGCCAGCAGCTCCTCACTCCTGACAGGTGAGCAGTTCTTC.

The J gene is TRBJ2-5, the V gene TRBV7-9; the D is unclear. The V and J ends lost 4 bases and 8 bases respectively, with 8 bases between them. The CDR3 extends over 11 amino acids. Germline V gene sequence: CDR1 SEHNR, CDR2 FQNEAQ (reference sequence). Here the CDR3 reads CASSSGPTQYF. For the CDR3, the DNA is TGTGCCAGCAGCTCCGGTCCTACCCAGTACTTC.

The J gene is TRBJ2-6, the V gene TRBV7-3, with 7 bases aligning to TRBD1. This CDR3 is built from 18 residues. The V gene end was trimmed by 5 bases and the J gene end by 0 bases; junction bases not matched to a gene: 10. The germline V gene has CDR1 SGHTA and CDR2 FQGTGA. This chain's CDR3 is CASSRARQGLSGANVLTF. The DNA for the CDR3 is TGTGCCAGCAGCCGGGCTCGACAGGGCCTCTCTGGGGCCAACGTCCTGACTTTC. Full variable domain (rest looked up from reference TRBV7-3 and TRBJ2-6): GAGVSQTPSNKVTEKGKYVELRCDPISGHTALYWYRQSLGQGPEFLIYFQGTGAADDSGLPNDRFFAVRPEGSVSTLKIQRTERGDSAVYLCASSRARQGLSGANVLTFGAGSRLTVL.

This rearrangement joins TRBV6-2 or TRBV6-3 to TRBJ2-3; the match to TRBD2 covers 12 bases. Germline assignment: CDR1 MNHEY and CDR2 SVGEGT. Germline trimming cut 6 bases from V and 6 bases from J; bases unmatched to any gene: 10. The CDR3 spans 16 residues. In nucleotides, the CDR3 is TGTGCCAGCAGCCACCGACTAGCGGGGGCTTCGGATACGCAGTATTTT. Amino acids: CASSHRLAGASDTQYF.

The CDR3 region is CASSLQGSRNYGYTF. CDR3 DNA: TGTGCCAGCAGTTTACAGGGCTCCCGTAACTATGGCTACACCTTC. The V gene is TRBV27, the J gene TRBJ1-2, with D possibly being TRBD1 (5 bases). The CDR3 extends over 15 amino acids. V was trimmed by 2 bases and J by 1 base, leaving 11 bases between them. The V gene's germline CDR1 is MNHEY and CDR2 SMNVEV (reference sequence).

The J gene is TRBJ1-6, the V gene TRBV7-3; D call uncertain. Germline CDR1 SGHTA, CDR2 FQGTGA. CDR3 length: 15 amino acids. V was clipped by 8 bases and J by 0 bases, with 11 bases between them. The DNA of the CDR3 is TGTGCCAGCGCTGAAGGGAGCTCCTATAATTCACCCCTCCACTTT. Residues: CASAEGSSYNSPLHF.

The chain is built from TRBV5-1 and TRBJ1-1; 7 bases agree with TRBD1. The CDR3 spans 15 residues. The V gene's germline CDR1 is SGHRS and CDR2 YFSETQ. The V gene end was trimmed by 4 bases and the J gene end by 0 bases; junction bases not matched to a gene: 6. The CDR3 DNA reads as TGCGCCAGCAGCCCTCGGACAGGAATGAACACTGAAGCTTTCTTT. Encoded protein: CASSPRTGMNTEAFF.

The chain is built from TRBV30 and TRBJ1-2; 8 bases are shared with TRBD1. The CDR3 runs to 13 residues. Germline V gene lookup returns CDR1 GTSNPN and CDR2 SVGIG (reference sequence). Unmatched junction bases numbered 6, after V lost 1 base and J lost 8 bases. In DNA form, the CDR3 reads TGTGCCTGGAGTGGGGCAGGGGGCGACGGCTACACCTTC. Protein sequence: CAWSGAGGDGYTF.

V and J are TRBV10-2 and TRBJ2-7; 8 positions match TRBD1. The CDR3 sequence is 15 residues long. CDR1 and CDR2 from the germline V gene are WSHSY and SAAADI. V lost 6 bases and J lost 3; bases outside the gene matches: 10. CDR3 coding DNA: TGCGCCAGCAGCCACACCGTCGGACAGGGCTACGAGCAGTACGTC. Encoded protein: CASSHTVGQGYEQYV.

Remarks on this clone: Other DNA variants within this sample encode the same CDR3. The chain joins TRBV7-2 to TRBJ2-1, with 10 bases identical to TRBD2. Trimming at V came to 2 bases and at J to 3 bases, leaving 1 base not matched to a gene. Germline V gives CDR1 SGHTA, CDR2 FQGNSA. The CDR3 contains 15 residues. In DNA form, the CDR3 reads TGTGCCAGCAGCTTAAGGACTAGCGGCTACAATGAGCAGTTCTTC. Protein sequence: CASSLRTSGYNEQFF.

CDR3 region: CASSQWTGNTGELFF. CDR3 DNA sequence: TGTGCCAGCAGCCAATGGACAGGGAACACCGGGGAGCTGTTTTTT. The chain combines TRBV11-3 with TRBJ2-2; 7 bases agree with TRBD1. With 5 bases clipped from V and 1 base from J, the junction kept 4 bases outside the gene matches. The CDR3 is 15 amino acids. Per germline, CDR1 SGHNT and CDR2 YENEEA.

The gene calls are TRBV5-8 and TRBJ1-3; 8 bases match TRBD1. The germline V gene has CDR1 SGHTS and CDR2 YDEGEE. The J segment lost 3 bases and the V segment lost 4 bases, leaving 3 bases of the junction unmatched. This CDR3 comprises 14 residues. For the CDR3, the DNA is TGTGCCAGCAGCCCCAGGGGGCTTGGAAACACCATATATTTT. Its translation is CASSPRGLGNTIYF.